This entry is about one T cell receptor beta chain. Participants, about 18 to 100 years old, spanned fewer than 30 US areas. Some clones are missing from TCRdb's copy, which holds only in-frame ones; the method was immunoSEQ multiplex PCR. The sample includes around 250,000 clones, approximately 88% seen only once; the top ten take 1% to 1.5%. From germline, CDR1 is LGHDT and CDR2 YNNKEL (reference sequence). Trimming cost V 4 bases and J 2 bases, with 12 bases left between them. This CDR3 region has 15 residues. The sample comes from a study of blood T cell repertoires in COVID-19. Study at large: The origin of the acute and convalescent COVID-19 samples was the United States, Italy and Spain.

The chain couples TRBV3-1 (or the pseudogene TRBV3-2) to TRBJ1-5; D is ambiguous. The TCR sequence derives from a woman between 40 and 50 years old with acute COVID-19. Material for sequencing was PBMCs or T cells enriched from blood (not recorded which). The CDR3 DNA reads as TGTGCCAGCAGCCCAACTTTAGCCCGCAATCAGCCCCAGCATTTT. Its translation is CASSPTLARNQPQHF.